These 6 T cell receptor beta chains originate from one sample sequenced in a study of OX40 agonist ivuxolimab in advanced cancers. Profiling relied on immunoSEQ multiplex PCR, and the TCRdb table lists in-frame clones only, not all of them. The data show fewer than 75,000 clones, with about 87% seen just once and 0.67% held by the top ten. Sample: CD4+ or CD8+ T cells sorted from blood, taken in a trial of the OX40 agonist ivuxolimab. The receptors shown here come from an adult with an advanced solid tumor such as melanoma, head and neck, liver or kidney cancer.

J is TRBJ2-1 and V is TRBV5-1; 8 bases line up with TRBD2. From germline, CDR1 is SGHRS and CDR2 YFSETQ. With V trimmed by 5 bases and J by 2 bases, 9 bases remained unmatched. This CDR3 has 16 amino acids. CDR3 residues: CASRRGSGSAYNEQFF. DNA of the CDR3: TGCGCCAGCAGACGAGGCAGCGGGAGCGCCTACAATGAGCAGTTCTTC.

V and J are TRBV7-8 and TRBJ1-2; D is unclear. Trimming left V 1 base short and J 4 bases short, with 13 bases between. This CDR3 has 15 amino acids. In germline, CDR1 is SGHVS, CDR2 FQNEAQ. The CDR3 bases are TGTGCCAGCAGCTTAGAGTTTTCGGGCTTCTATGGCTACACCTTC. This sequence encodes CASSLEFSGFYGYTF.

This clone was seen a single time. V is TRBV19 and J is TRBJ2-2, with TRBD1 matching 11 bases. V trimming: 4 bases; J trimming: 6 bases; junction bases outside the gene matches: 7. The germline gives CDR1 LNHDA, CDR2 SQIVND (reference sequence). This CDR3 region has 16 residues. CDR3 coding DNA: TGTGCCAGTAGTACCCGGACAGGGGGCGCCGCCGGGGAGCTGTTTTTT. Its protein product is CASSTRTGGAAGELFF.

This clone showed up just once. This chain connects TRBV4-1 to TRBJ2-3; D gene uncertain. The length of the CDR3 is 11 residues. Germline V gives CDR1 MGHRA, CDR2 YSYEKL. The V end lost 2 bases, the J end lost 8 bases, and 5 bases lay between the germline ends. CDR3 amino acids: CASSQRVTQYF. The CDR3 DNA is TGCGCCAGCAGCCAAAGGGTTACGCAGTATTTT.

A single count supports this clone. The chain is built from TRBV11-2 and TRBJ2-5; D is undetermined. This CDR3 has 16 amino acids. CDR1 and CDR2 from the germline V gene are SGHAT and FQNNGV. V shed 1 base and J shed 5 bases, with 17 bases lying between them. The CDR3 region is CASSLAFGTLGETQYF. The CDR3 DNA sequence: TGTGCCAGCAGCTTAGCGTTCGGCACCCTGGGGGAGACCCAGTACTTC.

The chain joins TRBV6-5 to TRBJ1-1; no clear D. V was trimmed by 4 bases and J by 4 bases, leaving 13 bases between them. This CDR3 is 14 amino acids long. CDR1 and CDR2 from the germline V gene are MNHEY and SVGAGI. The CDR3 nucleotides read TGTGCCAGCAGTTCTGGACTTGCTGGCACTGAAGCTTTCTTT. Protein product: CASSSGLAGTEAFF.